This T cell receptor (beta chain) was sequenced during a study of T-cell memory formation after mild COVID-19. Study information: For the most part, TCR clusters were specific to one donor. General observations from the study: CM and EM subsets held most contracting CD4+ clones; EMRA held CD8+ ones. Certain responding clones were present in pre-infection memory, suggesting participation of cross-reactive memory.

This clonotype was found a few times. Its specificity is unknown. The V gene's germline CDR1 is MGHDK and CDR2 SYGVNS. There are 19 residues in the CDR3. Losses at the gene ends were 8 bases for V and 6 bases for J; bases not matched to a gene: 18. Libraries for TCRalpha and TCRbeta carried sample barcodes and unique molecular identifiers via 5'RACE. TCRdb re-called the 5' RACE reads with MiXCR, one entry per CDR3 protein. The sample lists fewer than 550,000 distinct CDR3 sequences; roughly 20% were seen once. This sequence was found in an adult woman who had mild COVID-19 (a few samples of this study predate the infection). Cell type and time point are not known. The sample was PBMCs or a T cell subset sorted from them (not recorded which). This rearrangement joins TRBV25-1 to TRBJ2-2, with TRBD2 matching 13 bases. CDR3 residues: CASSPPAGLAGTSPGELFF. CDR3 DNA sequence: TGTGCCAGCTCCCCACCCGCGGGACTAGCGGGGACCTCGCCCGGGGAGCTGTTTTTT.